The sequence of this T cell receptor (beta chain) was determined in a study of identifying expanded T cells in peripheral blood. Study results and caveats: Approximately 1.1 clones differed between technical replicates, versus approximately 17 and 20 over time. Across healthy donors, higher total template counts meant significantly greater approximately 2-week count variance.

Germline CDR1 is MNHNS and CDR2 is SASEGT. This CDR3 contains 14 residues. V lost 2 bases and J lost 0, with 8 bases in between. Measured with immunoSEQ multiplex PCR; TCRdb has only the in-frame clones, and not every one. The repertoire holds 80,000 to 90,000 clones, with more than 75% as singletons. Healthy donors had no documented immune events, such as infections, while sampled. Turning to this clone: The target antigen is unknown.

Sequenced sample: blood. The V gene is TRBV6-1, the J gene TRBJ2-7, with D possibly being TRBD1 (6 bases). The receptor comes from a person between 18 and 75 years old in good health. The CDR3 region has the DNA TGTGCCAGCAGTGAACAGGGGATCTCCTACGAGCAGTACTTC. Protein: CASSEQGISYEQYF.